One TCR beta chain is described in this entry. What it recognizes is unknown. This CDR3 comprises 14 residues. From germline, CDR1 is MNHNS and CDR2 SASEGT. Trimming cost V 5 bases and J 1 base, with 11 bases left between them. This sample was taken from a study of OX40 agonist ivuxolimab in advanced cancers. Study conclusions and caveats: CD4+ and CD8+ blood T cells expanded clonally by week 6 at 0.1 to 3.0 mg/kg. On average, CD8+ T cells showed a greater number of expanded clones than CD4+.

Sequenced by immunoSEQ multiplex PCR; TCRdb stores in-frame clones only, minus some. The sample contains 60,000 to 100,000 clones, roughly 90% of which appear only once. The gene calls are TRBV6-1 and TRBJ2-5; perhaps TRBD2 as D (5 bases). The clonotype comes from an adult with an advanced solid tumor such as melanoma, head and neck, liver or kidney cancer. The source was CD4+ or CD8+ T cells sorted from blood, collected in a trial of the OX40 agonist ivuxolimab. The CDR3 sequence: CASSIGLTQETQYF. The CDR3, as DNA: TGTGCCAGCAGTATTGGACTGACCCAAGAGACCCAGTACTTC.